This TCR beta chain was captured in a study of beta chain features in type 1 diabetes. This clone was observed a handful of times. Its antigen is as yet unknown. Expressed TCRB transcripts were sequenced, since all the RNA that had been isolated was reverse transcribed. Assay: immunoSEQ multiplex PCR; the TCRdb copy retains only in-frame clones and omits some. Of more than 150,000 clones listed, about 13% are singletons. Findings and caveats of the study: TCRB CDR3s from Type 1 diabetes patients were moderately but significantly shorter in all four CD4+ subsets.

Every donor had blood drawn once into heparin, around 120 mL on average. The length of the CDR3 is 12 residues. Trimming removed 5 bases at V and 4 bases at J, with 9 bases between. Germline CDR1 SEHNR, CDR2 FQNEAQ (reference sequence). This TCR derives from a woman under 30 in good health. The specimen sequenced was central memory CD4+ T cells from blood. The chain uses TRBV7-9 and TRBJ2-7, with D tentatively TRBD1 (6 bases). The chain's CDR3 is CASSVTGYEQYF. In DNA form, the CDR3 reads TGTGCCAGCAGCGTAACAGGGTACGAGCAGTACTTC. The whole variable domain, remainder taken from reference TRBV7-9 and TRBJ2-7, is DTGVSQNPRHKITKRGQNVTFRCDPISEHNRLYWYRQTLGQGPEFLTYFQNEAQLEKSRLLSDRFSAERPKGSFSTLEIQRTEQGDSAMYLCASSVTGYEQYFGPGTRLTVT.